Sequencing of this TCR beta chain was carried out in a study of T cells after yellow fever vaccination. Study information: When fractions had low cell numbers, they were prepared with SMART-Seq v4 Ultra Low Input. General study points: In post-booster samples, most primary-vaccination clones reappeared (roughly 96% CD4, 75% to 90% CD8).

The CDR3 runs to 15 residues. Trimming shortened V by 1 base and J by 7 bases, and 16 bases separated the two germline ends. Germline V gene lookup returns CDR1 SGHVS and CDR2 FNYEAQ. A note on this clonotype: The antigen is unknown. A much larger clone lies a single base off, so this may be a read error.

In TCRdb, the 5' RACE reads were re-called with MiXCR into one record per CDR3 protein. The data contain about 130,000 distinct CDR3 sequences, 6% to 8% of them singletons. The rearrangement uses TRBV7-6 and TRBJ2-5, with no clear D. The clonotype was recovered from a man between 18 and 35 years old who received the YFV17D yellow fever vaccine. The sequenced sample was CD4+ T cells sorted from PBMCs, obtained 9 to 11 days after the first yellow fever vaccination. CDR3 sequence (DNA): TGTGCCAGCAGCTTAGTTAACGGTCTAGGCGCGACCCAGTACTTC. This translates into CASSLVNGLGATQYF.